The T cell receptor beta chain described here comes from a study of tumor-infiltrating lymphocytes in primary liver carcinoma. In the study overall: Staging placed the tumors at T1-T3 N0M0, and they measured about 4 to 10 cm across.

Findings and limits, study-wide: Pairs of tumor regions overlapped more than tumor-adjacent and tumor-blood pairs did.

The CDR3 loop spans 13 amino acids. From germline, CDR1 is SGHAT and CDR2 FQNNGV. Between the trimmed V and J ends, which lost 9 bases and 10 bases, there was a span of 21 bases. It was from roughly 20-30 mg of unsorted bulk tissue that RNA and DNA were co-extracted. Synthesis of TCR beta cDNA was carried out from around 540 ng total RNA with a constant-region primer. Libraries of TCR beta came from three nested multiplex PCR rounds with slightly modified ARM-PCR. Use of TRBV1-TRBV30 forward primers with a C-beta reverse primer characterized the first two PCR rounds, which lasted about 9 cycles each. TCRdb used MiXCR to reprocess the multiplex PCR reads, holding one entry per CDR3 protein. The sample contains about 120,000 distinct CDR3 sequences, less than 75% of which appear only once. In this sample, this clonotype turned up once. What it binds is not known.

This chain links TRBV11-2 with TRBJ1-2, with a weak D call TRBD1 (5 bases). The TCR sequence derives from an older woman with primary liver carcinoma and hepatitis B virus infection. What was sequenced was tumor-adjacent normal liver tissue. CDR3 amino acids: CASSSGTEHDYTF. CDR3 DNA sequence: TGTGCCAGTAGTTCCGGGACGGAACATGACTACACCTTC.